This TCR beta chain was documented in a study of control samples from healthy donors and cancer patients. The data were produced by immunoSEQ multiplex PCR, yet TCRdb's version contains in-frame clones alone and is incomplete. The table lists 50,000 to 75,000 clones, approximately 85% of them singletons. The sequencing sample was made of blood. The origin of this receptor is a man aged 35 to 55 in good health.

Here the CDR3 DNA reads TGTGCCAGCAGCTTAACGGGACAGAATTTCTACGAGCAGTACTTC. It codes for CASSLTGQNFYEQYF. The chain employs TRBV13 and TRBJ2-7; the match to TRBD1 covers 7 bases. CDR1 and CDR2 (germline): PRHDT, FYEKMQ (reference sequence). This CDR3 comprises 15 residues. V lost 2 bases to trimming and J lost 3 bases; unmatched junction nucleotides: 7.